One sample yielded the 29 T cell receptor beta chains listed below, sequenced in a study of cytomegalovirus exposure and HLA in healthy donors. The PCR was carried out with 60 Vbeta primers and 13 Jbeta primers. Profiling relied on immunoSEQ multiplex PCR, and the TCRdb table lists in-frame clones only, not all of them. The table includes 100,000 to 150,000 clones, 70% to 80% detected once. The sequenced sample consisted of PBMCs. The receptors originated from a woman aged 55-70 years in good health and CMV-seropositive.

This clone turned up a few times. The chain combines TRBV2 with TRBJ2-2; D unclear. CDR1 is SNHLY, CDR2 FYNNEI, per germline. The CDR3 consists of 14 residues. V lost 1 base and J 3 bases, leaving 6 bases between the germline ends. The CDR3 DNA sequence: TGTGCCAGCAGTGAAGTCCAGTACACCGGGGAGCTGTTTTTT. As protein: CASSEVQYTGELFF.

The CDR3 reads CASSVGQGRSGYTF. CDR3 in DNA: TGTGCCAGCAGTGTGGGACAGGGGAGGAGTGGCTACACCTTC. The chain combines TRBV28 with TRBJ1-2; 10 bases agree with TRBD1. Trimming at V came to 5 bases and at J to 7 bases, leaving 7 bases not matched to a gene. This CDR3 is 14 amino acids long. Germline V gene lookup returns CDR1 MDHEN and CDR2 SYDVKM.

V is TRBV6-5 and J is TRBJ2-7, with unresolved D. The V gene's germline CDR1 is MNHEY and CDR2 SVGAGI. CDR3 size: 14 residues. V shed 2 bases and J shed 7 bases, with 15 bases lying between them. In DNA form, the CDR3 reads TGTGCCAGCAGTTACACTCCAACACCGAGGGAGCAGTACTTC. Its protein product is CASSYTPTPREQYF.

This clone showed up just a few times. The gene calls are TRBV11-2 and TRBJ1-1, with D possibly matching TRBD1 (5 bases). V was trimmed by 3 bases and J by 3 bases, leaving 8 bases between them. The CDR3 length is 13 residues. CDR1 and CDR2 from the germline V gene are SGHAT and FQNNGV. This CDR3 reads CASSLGGDTEAFF. The CDR3 nucleotides are TGTGCCAGCAGCTTGGGGGGGGACACTGAAGCTTTCTTT.

Worth noting for this clone: One junction end disagrees with the germline gene, perhaps due to a read error. The V gene is TRBV28, the J gene TRBJ1-6, with 7 bases aligning to TRBD1. The CDR3 contains 14 residues. Germline-derived CDR1 and CDR2 are MDHEN and SYDVKM. The CDR3 nucleotides are TGTGCCACCAGTCCACAGGGGCCCAATTCACCCCTCCACTTT. Encoded protein: CATSPQGPNSPLHF.

This sequence joins TRBV18 and TRBJ1-5; maybe TRBD1 (6 bases). Trimming removed 6 bases from V and 2 bases from J, with 11 bases in between. The CDR3 is 14 residues long. Germline CDR1 KGHSH, CDR2 LQKENI. The CDR3 coding sequence is TGTGCCAGCTCGCGACAGGCCCGCAATCAGCCCCAGCATTTT. Its translation: CASSRQARNQPQHF. Using reference TRBV18 and TRBJ1-5 for the parts outside the CDR3, the full variable domain is NAGVMQNPRHLVRRRGQEARLRCSPMKGHSHVYWYRQLPEEGLKFMVYLQKENIIDESGMPKERFSAEFPKEGPSILRIQQVVRGDSAAYFCASSRQARNQPQHFGDGTRLSIL.

V gene TRBV21-1 combines with J gene TRBJ2-6; the table's D call, TRBD1, has no DNA check behind it. TRBV21-1 is deemed a pseudogene. The length of the CDR3 is 18 residues. The CDR3 here is CASSVPGQGGSGANVLTF. In DNA form, the CDR3 reads TGTGCCAGCAGCGTCCCGGGACAGGGTGGTTCTGGGGCCAACGTCCTGACTTTC.

This clone has more than one count but fewer than ten. The V call is TRBV6-1, the J call TRBJ1-2; the D gene is possibly TRBD1 (6 bases). Trimming left V 6 bases short and J 9 bases short, with 23 bases between. Germline-derived CDR1 and CDR2 are MNHNS and SASEGT. The CDR3 has 15 residues. Written as DNA, the CDR3 is TGTGCCAGCAGGATGGAGTTTTGGCAGGGGCAAAGCTACACCTTC. Its protein product is CASRMEFWQGQSYTF.

A few counts support this clone. V gene TRBV6-6 combines with J gene TRBJ2-3, with TRBD1 identical over 7 bases. V shed 5 bases and J 4 bases; nucleotides not matched to a gene: 9. The CDR3 spans 15 residues. The germline V gene has CDR1 MNHNY and CDR2 SVGAGI (reference sequence). This CDR3 is CASSDTGASADTQYF. CDR3 coding DNA: TGTGCCAGCAGTGACACAGGGGCGAGCGCAGATACGCAGTATTTT.

CDR3 sequence reads: CASSVETGKAEAFF. Here the CDR3 DNA reads TGCGCCAGCAGCGTAGAGACAGGGAAGGCTGAAGCTTTCTTT. The chain is built from TRBV5-1 and TRBJ1-1; 7 bases fit TRBD1. Germline assignment: CDR1 SGHRS and CDR2 YFSETQ. CDR3 size: 14 residues. Trimming at V came to 4 bases and at J to 6 bases, leaving 9 bases not matched to a gene.

V gene TRBV5-1 combines with J gene TRBJ2-1; no firm D call. Germline lookup yields CDR1 SGHRS and CDR2 YFSETQ. The CDR3 spans 11 residues. The V end was cut by 0 bases, the J end by 12 bases, with 7 bases between. CDR3 sequence (DNA): TGCGCCAGCAGCTTGGGGGCAGGGCAGTTCTTC. Protein sequence: CASSLGAGQFF.

V gene TRBV29-1 combines with J gene TRBJ2-2; 7 bases fit TRBD1. Unmatched junction bases numbered 4, after V lost 4 bases and J lost 5 bases. This CDR3 has 13 amino acids. CDR1 is SQVTM and CDR2 is ANQGSEA in the germline V gene. In DNA form, the CDR3 reads TGCAGCGTTGGGGACAGAAAAACCGGGGAGCTGTTTTTT. Its translation: CSVGDRKTGELFF.

V gene TRBV4-1 combines with J gene TRBJ1-1, with TRBD1 identical over 7 bases. Germline values: CDR1 MGHRA, CDR2 YSYEKL. J was trimmed by 3 bases and V by 0 bases; bases with no gene match: 1. The CDR3 contains 14 residues. This CDR3 is CASSQDRGDTEAFF. DNA of the CDR3: TGCGCCAGCAGCCAAGACAGGGGGGACACTGAAGCTTTCTTT.

The chain is built from TRBV27 and TRBJ2-1, with TRBD1 matching over 9 bases. The V segment lost 8 bases and the J segment 6 bases; nucleotides outside the gene matches: 8. Germline V gene data show CDR1 as MNHEY and CDR2 as SMNVEV (reference sequence). CDR3 length: 14 residues. CDR3 protein: CASLRQGVFNEQFF. The DNA for the CDR3 is TGTGCCAGCTTAAGACAGGGGGTCTTCAATGAGCAGTTCTTC.

The chain links TRBV7-8 to TRBJ1-1; a weak D match, TRBD1 (5 bases). Germline lookup yields CDR1 SGHVS and CDR2 FQNEAQ. This CDR3 comprises 15 residues. V was shortened by 3 bases and J by 0 bases, with 11 bases between the two germline ends. CDR3 in DNA: TGTGCCAGCAGCTTGGGAGGCAGGGTGAACACTGAAGCTTTCTTT. Encoded protein: CASSLGGRVNTEAFF.

The chain uses TRBV13 and TRBJ1-1, with D unresolved. V was cut by 0 bases and J by 7 bases, with 6 bases left in between. Germline lookup yields CDR1 PRHDT and CDR2 FYEKMQ (reference sequence). The CDR3 totals 12 residues. The CDR3 loop is CASSLGQDEAFF. The CDR3 bases are TGTGCCAGCAGCTTAGGCCAGGATGAAGCTTTCTTT.

The chain has TRBV5-1 and TRBJ2-7, with D possibly being TRBD1 (5 bases). V lost 3 bases, J lost 4 bases, and 14 bases lay in between. The V gene's germline CDR1 is SGHRS and CDR2 YFSETQ. The CDR3 contains 14 residues. The CDR3 region has the DNA TGCGCCAGCAGCTCCAGGGATTCTAGGTACGAGCAGTACTTC. Translating gives CASSSRDSRYEQYF. Full variable domain (remainder filled in from reference TRBV5-1 and TRBJ2-7): KAGVTQTPRYLIKTRGQQVTLSCSPISGHRSVSWYQQTPGQGLQFLFEYFSETQRNKGNFPGRFSGRQFSNSRSEMNVSTLELGDSALYLCASSSRDSRYEQYFGPGTRLTVT.

This clone is termed medium-sized (0.01 to 0.1%). The J gene is TRBJ1-1, the V gene TRBV6-6; perhaps TRBD1 as D (5 bases). The CDR3 has 14 amino acids. V shed 2 bases and J shed 1 base, with 8 bases lying between them. Per germline, CDR1 MNHNY and CDR2 SVGAGI (reference sequence). The DNA of the CDR3 is TGTGCCAGCAGTTACGCGGGGCCGAACACTGAAGCTTTCTTT. Translated, it gives CASSYAGPNTEAFF.

V and J are TRBV12-5 and TRBJ1-1; TRBD1 agrees at 9 bases. Germline CDR1 LGHNT, CDR2 FRNRAP. V trimming: 6 bases; J trimming: 4 bases; junction bases outside the gene matches: 12. This CDR3 comprises 16 residues. The CDR3 DNA is TGTGCTAGTGGCCCACCCCCCGGGACAGGGCGCACTGAAGCTTTCTTT. This encodes CASGPPPGTGRTEAFF.

In its sample, this clone was seen a few times. The chain uses TRBV4-1 and TRBJ1-1; D is uncertain. This CDR3 is built from 13 residues. Germline values: CDR1 MGHRA, CDR2 YSYEKL. The V end lost 0 bases, the J end lost 11 bases, and 13 bases lay between the germline ends. In nucleotides, the CDR3 is TGCGCCAGCAGCCAAGATGGCAGACGAGGGGCTTTCTTT. Protein product: CASSQDGRRGAFF.

The genes are TRBV7-3 and TRBJ2-3; no clear D. The CDR3 contains 13 residues. V lost 5 bases to trimming and J lost 4 bases, with 10 bases between them. Germline CDR1 SGHTA, CDR2 FQGTGA. Here the CDR3 reads CASSQLRSDTQYF. DNA of the CDR3: TGTGCCAGCAGCCAACTCCGGTCAGATACGCAGTATTTT.

The V gene is TRBV6-5, the J gene TRBJ1-2, with D perhaps TRBD1 (6 bases). This CDR3 comprises 11 residues. V lost 5 bases and J lost 7, with 8 bases in between. CDR1 MNHEY and CDR2 SVGAGI come from the germline V gene. The CDR3 protein is CASSQGSGYTF. The CDR3 DNA reads as TGTGCCAGCAGTCAGGGGTCTGGCTACACCTTC.

The chain links TRBV10-3 to TRBJ1-3; TRBD1 agrees at 10 bases. The CDR3 runs to 15 residues. CDR1 and CDR2 (germline): ENHRY, SYGVKD. With V trimmed by 7 bases and J by 3 bases, 6 bases remained unmatched. This CDR3 reads CAITPDRGLGNTIYF. The DNA of the CDR3 is TGTGCCATCACCCCCGACAGGGGGCTTGGAAACACCATATATTTT.

The chain uses TRBV9 and TRBJ2-3; 7 bases are a match to TRBD2. The CDR3 sequence is 15 residues long. V was pared by 1 base and J by 2 bases, with 4 bases of the junction left unmatched. CDR1 and CDR2 from the germline V gene are SGDLS and YYNGEE. CDR3 DNA sequence: TGTGCCAGCAGCGTAACGGCGGGGGACACAGATACGCAGTATTTT. Encoded protein: CASSVTAGDTDTQYF.

Only one count was recorded for this clone. The chain carries TRBV10-1 and TRBJ2-7; TRBD2 is a possible D gene (6 bases). V lost 3 bases and J 4 bases, leaving 10 bases between the germline ends. Germline V CDR1 and CDR2: WNHNN, SYGVQD (reference sequence). The CDR3 loop spans 13 amino acids. The CDR3 reads CASSEAGIYEQYF. CDR3 DNA sequence: TGCGCCAGCAGTGAAGCGGGCATATACGAGCAGTACTTC.

CDR3 residues: CASSQGRGGEQYF. Written as DNA, the CDR3 is TGCGCCAGCAGCCAAGGACGGGGGGGAGAGCAGTACTTC. The chain combines TRBV4-1 with TRBJ2-7, with 8 bases aligning to TRBD2. The CDR3 extends over 13 amino acids. CDR1 is MGHRA, CDR2 YSYEKL, per germline. V gave up 1 base and J gave up 7 bases; unmatched junction bases: 3.

This clone was found a few times. The chain employs TRBV28 and TRBJ1-3; 8 bases align to TRBD1. J lost 5 bases, V lost 8 bases, and 5 bases had no gene match. Germline V lookup: CDR1 MDHEN, CDR2 SYDVKM. The CDR3 contains 13 residues. The CDR3 DNA is TGTGCCAGCCTAAACAGGGGGAGAAACACCATATATTTT. It codes for CASLNRGRNTIYF.

The chain uses TRBV29-1 and TRBJ2-1; TRBD2 might be the D (6 bases). The germline V gene encodes CDR1 SQVTM and CDR2 ANQGSEA. Trimming removed 3 bases from V and 13 bases from J, with 22 bases in between. There are 14 residues in the CDR3. The DNA for the CDR3 is TGCAGCGTTGAGATGGCGGGGACTTTCCATCTCCAGTTCTTC. The encoded protein is CSVEMAGTFHLQFF.

V and J are TRBV18 and TRBJ1-2, with D possibly TRBD1 on 6 matching bases. Trimming stripped 0 bases from V and 2 bases from J, with 13 bases between. The germline CDR1 and CDR2 sequences are KGHSH and LQKENI. CDR3 length: 16 amino acids. The chain's CDR3 is CASSPPGVQGNYGYTF. DNA of the CDR3: TGTGCCAGCTCACCACCGGGGGTCCAGGGGAACTATGGCTACACCTTC.